This TCR beta chain appears in the sequencing data of a study of tumor-infiltrating lymphocytes in primary liver carcinoma. Study-wide points: Presence in all five tumor regions was observed for only about 7.5-24% of top clones. When set against blood, tumors had a significantly higher top-250-clone fraction (p = 0.039).

This clonotype was recorded many times. Its antigen is currently unknown. A clone one base away is much larger, so this may be a read error. Taking 20-30 mg of unsorted bulk tissue, the authors co-extracted RNA and DNA. Every patient in the cohort had a primary liver carcinoma. That carcinoma was treated by surgical resection. Five separate regions per tumor were sampled. Starting material of 400 to 600 ng total RNA yielded TCR beta cDNA via a constant-region primer. Employing slightly modified ARM-PCR, three nested multiplex PCR rounds were run, and these gave rise to the TCR beta libraries. The first two PCR rounds used TRBV1-TRBV30 primers with a Cbeta primer, 10 cycles each. TCRdb passed the multiplex PCR reads through MiXCR, listing each CDR3 protein once. Of 50,000 or so distinct CDR3 sequences in the sample, around 73% were seen once. CDR3 length: 14 amino acids. Per germline, CDR1 SGHRS and CDR2 YFSETQ. V lost 4 bases, J lost 9 bases, and 8 bases stayed unmatched.

The sequenced material came from liver tumor tissue from sampling region 5. The subset denotes: tumor region T5, tumor centre. This clonotype originated in a man in his forties with primary liver carcinoma and hepatitis B virus infection. The chain couples TRBV5-1 to TRBJ1-2; 11 nucleotides match TRBD1. CDR3 bases: TGCGCCAGCAGCCCTTGGACAGGGGGCGATAGCTACACCTTC. It translates to CASSPWTGGDSYTF.